The present TCR beta chain was sequenced within a study of blood T cell repertoires in COVID-19. Study details: Sites across the United States, Italy and Spain contributed samples from acute and convalescent COVID-19. The analysed material was cDNA or gDNA that came from T cells, B-cell-depleted T cells, or PBMCs.

The germline V and J ends were trimmed by 6 bases and 6 bases, with 14 bases remaining between them. Germline-derived CDR1 and CDR2 are KGHDR and SFDVKD. The CDR3 is 13 amino acids. Under the authors' procedure: Amplified reference gene primers provided the basis for estimating nucleated cell counts. TCRdb's table, derived via immunoSEQ multiplex PCR, lists solely in-frame clones and lacks some. V and J calls and clone size are those listed in that table; D and trimming were worked out from the DNA. The sample lists roughly 70,000 clones, roughly 91% occurring once. The sequence was collected from a man in his 60s with acute or convalescent COVID-19. The sample was peripheral blood. This chain links TRBV24-1 with TRBJ2-7, with D possibly being TRBD2 (6 bases). For the CDR3, the DNA is TGTGCCACCAGTCGGGGCGGGGTCGGCGAGCAGTACTTC. Its translation is CATSRGGVGEQYF.